These 16 T cell receptor beta chains were sequenced from one sample in a study of T cell responses to AZD1222 COVID-19 vaccine. Using immunoSEQ multiplex PCR, the repertoire was profiled, and TCRdb retains in-frame clones only, with some absent. The sample has around 87,000 clones; roughly nine tenths are singletons. Source: peripheral blood, taken 28 days after the second AZD1222 dose. These receptors were collected from an adult who received the AZD1222 COVID-19 vaccine.

CDR3 sequence: CASSYLAIGPEQFF. The CDR3 DNA is TGTGCCAGCAGTTACCTAGCGATTGGTCCTGAGCAGTTCTTC. The chain combines TRBV6-2 or TRBV6-3 with TRBJ2-1; possible D gene TRBD2, 6 bases. The V gene lost 2 bases and the J gene lost 9 bases, with 14 bases spanning the gap. This CDR3 contains 14 residues. In germline, CDR1 is MNHEY, CDR2 SVGEGT.

The CDR3 loop reads CASSLGENTEAFF. CDR3 DNA sequence: TGTGCCAGTAGTTTGGGGGAGAACACTGAAGCTTTCTTT. The chain joins TRBV19 to TRBJ1-1; a possible D gene is TRBD1 (5 bases). Germline CDR1 and CDR2: LNHDA and SQIVND (reference sequence). The CDR3 is 13 amino acids. The V end was cut by 5 bases, the J end by 1 base, with 8 bases between.

The V gene is TRBV9, the J gene TRBJ1-4; D is uncertain. Germline V gives CDR1 SGDLS, CDR2 YYNGEE. This CDR3 has 14 residues. Between the trimmed V and J ends, which lost 4 bases and 4 bases, there was a span of 11 bases. CDR3 DNA: TGTGCCAGCAGCTTGACTGCCAATAATGAAAAACTGTTTTTT. Translation: CASSLTANNEKLFF. Combining the CDR3 with reference TRBV9 and TRBJ1-4 gives the whole variable domain DSGVTQTPKHLITATGQRVTLRCSPRSGDLSVYWYQQSLDQGLQFLIQYYNGEERAKGNILERFSAQQFPDLHSELNLSSLELGDSALYFCASSLTANNEKLFFGSGTQLSVL.

The chain uses TRBV7-9 and TRBJ2-1; D perhaps matches TRBD2 (6 bases). CDR3 length: 17 amino acids. The V end lost 2 bases, the J end lost 7 bases, and 21 bases lay between the germline ends. Per the germline V gene, CDR1 is SEHNR and CDR2 is FQNEAQ (reference sequence). Written as DNA, the CDR3 is TGTGCCAGCAGCTTATTGCGGGGATCGTTAGGGTCTAATGAGCAGTTCTTC. This sequence encodes CASSLLRGSLGSNEQFF.

V is TRBV4-2 and J is TRBJ1-1; D is perhaps TRBD1 (5 bases). The CDR3 runs to 15 residues. Germline CDR1 and CDR2: LGHNA and YNFKEQ. Deletions cut 0 bases from V and 5 bases from J, with 13 bases between. This CDR3 reads CASSQDQGTGTEAFF. For the CDR3, the DNA is TGTGCCAGCAGCCAAGATCAAGGGACCGGGACTGAAGCTTTCTTT.

Only one count was recorded for this clone. The rearrangement joins TRBV29-1 to TRBJ1-1; 8 positions agree with TRBD1. This CDR3 region has 12 residues. Germline V lookup: CDR1 SQVTM, CDR2 ANQGSEA. V shed 8 bases and J 4 bases; nucleotides not matched to a gene: 6. The CDR3 nucleotides read TGCAGCACCAGGGGGCTGGGCACTGAAGCTTTCTTT. It translates to CSTRGLGTEAFF.

This clone appeared a single time. The V and J genes are TRBV25-1 and TRBJ1-2; D possibly corresponds to TRBD1 (5 bases). CDR1 is MGHDK, CDR2 SYGVNS, per germline. CDR3 length: 14 residues. The V gene lost 3 bases and the J gene lost 2 bases, with 10 bases spanning the gap. CDR3 in DNA: TGTGCCAGCAGTGAGGGGGACTTGAACTATGGCTACACCTTC. This translates into CASSEGDLNYGYTF.

V and J are TRBV2 and TRBJ2-2, with 7 bases identical to TRBD2. Unmatched junction bases numbered 6, after V lost 7 bases and J lost 1 base. Germline values: CDR1 SNHLY, CDR2 FYNNEI. This CDR3 contains 15 residues. The CDR3: CASMRGGKNTGELFF. The CDR3, as DNA: TGTGCCAGCATGAGGGGAGGGAAGAACACCGGGGAGCTGTTTTTT.

This clone was recorded only once. This sequence joins TRBV3-1 (or the pseudogene TRBV3-2) and TRBJ1-2; D gene ambiguous. Trimming shortened V by 4 bases and J by 7 bases, and 13 bases separated the two germline ends. This CDR3 spans 13 amino acids. Germline lookup yields CDR1 LGHDT and CDR2 YNNKEL (reference sequence). DNA of the CDR3: TGTGCCAGCAGCCCCCATAGGATGGGTGGCTACACCTTC. Its protein product is CASSPHRMGGYTF.

The CDR3 bases are TGTGCCAGCAGCCAATCGCCCACAGGGGGACCTTCACCCCTCCACTTT. Its protein is CASSQSPTGGPSPLHF. The chain employs TRBV3-1 (or the pseudogene TRBV3-2) and TRBJ1-6; the match to TRBD1 covers 8 bases. V was clipped by 2 bases and J by 9 bases; unmatched bases: 9. Germline loops: CDR1 LGHDT, CDR2 YNNKEL (reference sequence). This CDR3 contains 16 residues.

J is TRBJ2-3 and V is TRBV6-1; possible D gene TRBD2, 5 bases. Trimming took 2 bases from V and 8 from J, leaving 14 bases between them. Germline V gene lookup returns CDR1 MNHNS and CDR2 SASEGT. This CDR3 spans 14 amino acids. CDR3: CASSELDGRGTQYF. Here the CDR3 DNA reads TGTGCCAGCAGTGAATTAGATGGGAGAGGTACGCAGTATTTT.

The chain employs TRBV6-5 and TRBJ2-2; D gene ambiguous. From germline, CDR1 is MNHEY and CDR2 SVGAGI. V lost 10 bases and J 4 bases, leaving 16 bases between the germline ends. The CDR3 is 14 amino acids. The CDR3: CATQPWEVTGELFF. The CDR3 coding sequence is TGTGCCACCCAGCCCTGGGAAGTCACCGGGGAGCTGTTTTTT.

The CDR3 nucleotides are TGTGCCAGCAGTTTAAATTCAGGGACTGAAGCTTTCTTT. It codes for CASSLNSGTEAFF. This chain joins TRBV27 and TRBJ1-1, with a possible D match to TRBD1 (5 bases). Germline V gene lookup returns CDR1 MNHEY and CDR2 SMNVEV (reference sequence). The CDR3 runs to 13 residues. Trimming left V 2 bases short and J 5 bases short, with 9 bases between.

This clone has a single count. The rearrangement joins TRBV30 to TRBJ1-1; no firm D call. The V and J ends lost 3 bases and 1 base respectively, with 9 bases between them. The length of the CDR3 is 13 residues. Germline V gives CDR1 GTSNPN, CDR2 SVGIG (reference sequence). The CDR3 spells CAWSGEQNTEAFF. DNA of the CDR3: TGTGCCTGGAGCGGAGAGCAGAACACTGAAGCTTTCTTT.

The J gene is TRBJ2-5, the V gene TRBV7-9; D is unclear. The CDR3 has 15 amino acids. Germline-derived CDR1 and CDR2 are SEHNR and FQNEAQ (reference sequence). V dropped 5 bases and J dropped 5 bases, with 18 bases sitting between them. CDR3 nucleotides: TGTGCCAGCAGCCCCGTCCCCGGGCGAGAGGAGACCCAGTACTTC. Its translation: CASSPVPGREETQYF.

The genes are TRBV5-5 and TRBJ2-3, with 9 bases matching TRBD2. The ends lost 5 bases at V and 2 bases at J; junction bases unmatched: 6. The CDR3 spans 15 residues. CDR1 and CDR2 (germline): SGHKS, YYEKEE (reference sequence). CDR3: CASRRPGLATDTQYF. CDR3 nucleotides: TGTGCCAGCAGGAGACCGGGACTAGCCACAGATACGCAGTATTTT.